This T cell receptor (beta chain) stems from a study of blood T cell repertoires in COVID-19. Sequencing was performed with immunoSEQ multiplex PCR; in TCRdb, only in-frame clones are kept and a portion is missing. In the table there are more than 250,000 clones, roughly 90% of which are singletons. In germline, CDR1 is MNHEY, CDR2 SVGAGI. The V gene end was trimmed by 0 bases and the J gene end by 5 bases; junction bases not matched to a gene: 3. The CDR3 totals 15 residues. The study drew participants aged about 18 to 89 years from about two dozen US areas. This receptor was identified in a woman aged 25 to 39 who had recovered from COVID-19. V usage is TRBV6-5 and J usage is TRBJ1-1; 10 bases are shared with TRBD1. Input material: PBMCs or T cells enriched from blood (not recorded which). CDR3: CASSYSGQGKTEAFF. The CDR3, as DNA: TGTGCCAGCAGTTACTCGGGACAGGGGAAAACTGAAGCTTTCTTT.